These T cell receptor beta chains were read from a single sample in a study of control samples from healthy donors and cancer patients. Some clones are missing from TCRdb's copy, which holds only in-frame ones; the method was immunoSEQ multiplex PCR. The sample consists of thousands of clones, about 91% of them appearing once. The sequenced material came from PBMCs. The receptors originated from a man between 60 and 70 years old with colorectal cancer. Both conserved end residues are part of each CDR3. A D gene is named only where the DNA matches it firmly. Size is stated for part of the rows, as once, few or many counts, or as a class when the clone is expanded.

J | V | size | D | DNA | CDR3
TRBJ1-5 | TRBV15 | NA | NA | TGTGCCACCAGCAGCCTTTACGGGACGGGCAATCAGCCCCAGCATTTT | CATSSLYGTGNQPQHF
TRBJ2-3 | TRBV3-1/TRBV3-2 | NA | NA | TGTGCCAGCAGCCCGCCCCCATGGCGGGAATGGAGGGGGGGGGCAGATACGCAGTATTTT | CASSPPPWREWRGGADTQYF
TRBJ2-5 | TRBV27 | NA | NA | TGTGCCAGCAGCCCCAGGGGGGACCAAGAGACCCAGTACTTC | CASSPRGDQETQYF
TRBJ1-1 | TRBV18 | NA | NA | TGTGCCAGCTCACCGGTAGTTGTGGGGAACGCTTTCTTT | CASSPVVVGNAFF
TRBJ2-5 | TRBV19 | NA | NA | TGTGCCAGTAGTACCAGGACTGGCTGGGAGACCCAGTACTTC | CASSTRTGWETQYF
TRBJ1-1 | TRBV4-3 | few | TRBD1 | TGCGCCTCAAGGCAAGGGACAGGGGACGGGAACACTGAAGCTTTCTTT | CASRQGTGDGNTEAFF
TRBJ1-5 | TRBV28 | once | NA | TGTGCCAGCAGTTTATGGGGACTAAAGGGGCAGCCCCAGCATTTT | CASSLWGLKGQPQHF
TRBJ2-1 | TRBV5-1 | few | TRBD2 | TGCGCCAGCAGCCGCCGAACTAGCGGGGGTCCCTCCTACAATGAGCAGTTCTTC | CASSRRTSGGPSYNEQFF
TRBJ2-7 | TRBV6-1 | NA | NA | TGTGCCAGCAGTGAGGGGGTTTACGAGCAGTACTTC | CASSEGVYEQYF
TRBJ2-7 | TRBV6-6 | once | TRBD1 | TGTGCCAGCAGTCTCCGTTATCCCGGGACAGAGTTTTCCTACGAGCAGTACTTC | CASSLRYPGTEFSYEQYF
TRBJ2-4 | TRBV4-3 | NA | NA | TGCGCCAGCAGCCAAGAACCGGGCGGGATTCAAAACATTCAGTACTTC | CASSQEPGGIQNIQYF
TRBJ1-2 | TRBV5-1 | NA | NA | TGCGCCAGCAGCTTGGACACCTATGGCTACACCTTC | CASSLDTYGYTF
TRBJ2-7 | TRBV25-1 | NA | NA | TGTGCCACCTTAGGGGTGAACGAGCAGTACTTC | CATLGVNEQYF
TRBJ1-2 | TRBV29-1 | NA | TRBD1 | TGCAGCGTTGAAGAGACAGGGCTCTATGGCTACACCTTC | CSVEETGLYGYTF
TRBJ2-7 | TRBV14 | NA | TRBD1 | TGTGCCAGCAGCCAAGCAGGTTTCGCGAACAGGGGGAAAGAGCAGTACTTC | CASSQAGFANRGKEQYF
TRBJ1-2 | TRBV29-1 | NA | NA | TGCAGCGCAACACAGGGTGGTGATGGCTACACCTTC | CSATQGGDGYTF
TRBJ2-5 | TRBV4-1 | NA | NA | TGCGCCAGCAGCCAAGTCGGGAACACCCAGTACTTC | CASSQVGNTQYF
TRBJ2-5 | TRBV9 | NA | NA | TGTGCCAGCAGCGTCAGTGGGGGGTTAGGGGAGACCCAGTACTTC | CASSVSGGLGETQYF
TRBJ2-1 | TRBV5-1 | NA | NA | TGCGCCAGCAGCTTGGCCATAGGACCGCAGCAGTTCTTC | CASSLAIGPQQFF
TRBJ2-5 | TRBV11-2 | once | NA | TGTGCCAGCAGCTCCGTGAGGGGTGGGGAGACCCAGTACTTC | CASSSVRGGETQYF
TRBJ1-3 | TRBV15 | NA | NA | TGTGCCACCAGCAGAGATCTCGGAGGGTTGGGAAACACCATATATTTT | CATSRDLGGLGNTIYF
TRBJ2-3 | TRBV7-8 | NA | NA | TGTGCCAGCAGCCCAACCACAGATACGCAGTATTTT | CASSPTTDTQYF
TRBJ1-1 | TRBV7-2 | NA | TRBD1 | TGTGCCAGCAGACAGGGGGCAGGGAACACTGAAGCTTTCTTT | CASRQGAGNTEAFF
TRBJ1-2 | TRBV4-2 | NA | NA | TGTGCCAGCAGCCAAGATCAGCAAACGGAGAACTATGGCTACACCTTC | CASSQDQQTENYGYTF
TRBJ1-1 | TRBV5-4 | NA | TRBD1 | TGTGCCAGCAGCTACTGGACAGGGTGGGCTAACCGGGTTAGCACTGAAGCTTTCTTT | CASSYWTGWANRVSTEAFF
TRBJ2-5 | TRBV5-4 | NA | NA | TGTGCCAGCAGCCCAAGCGGTGTTCCTTTACAAGAGACCCAGTACTTC | CASSPSGVPLQETQYF
TRBJ1-1 | TRBV7-2 | NA | NA | TGTGCCAGCAGAGACCCGAACACTGAAGCTTTCTTT | CASRDPNTEAFF
TRBJ1-3 | TRBV30 | NA | NA | TGTGCCTGGGACGTCGGGACGTTAGGTAGAGGAAACACCATATATTTT | CAWDVGTLGRGNTIYF
TRBJ2-1 | TRBV29-1 | NA | TRBD2 | TGCAGCCCGGCGGGGGGGCCCGGGAATGAGCAGTTCTTC | CSPAGGPGNEQFF
TRBJ2-1 | TRBV7-9 | once | TRBD1 | TGTGCCAGCAGCTTGTGGACAGGCTACAATGAGCAGTTCTTC | CASSLWTGYNEQFF
TRBJ1-1 | TRBV30 | once | NA | TGTGCCTGGAGTTGGGGGAGGAACACTGAAGCTTTCTTT | CAWSWGRNTEAFF
TRBJ1-4 | TRBV5-1 | once | NA | TGCGCCAGCAGCTTAACGGGGTCAACTAATGAAAAACTGTTTTTT | CASSLTGSTNEKLFF
TRBJ2-2 | TRBV28 | once | NA | TGTGCCAGCAGAGTCCCCCTGTGGAGCACCGGGGAGCTGTTTTTT | CASRVPLWSTGELFF
TRBJ2-5 | TRBV3-1/TRBV3-2 | few | NA | TGTGCCAGCAGCCAAGAGTTGGGAGACCTCCAAGAGACCCAGTACTTC | CASSQELGDLQETQYF
TRBJ2-7 | TRBV4-1 | NA | NA | TGCGCCAGCAGCCAAGGGGCCGACTACGAGCAGTACTTC | CASSQGADYEQYF
TRBJ1-2 | TRBV15 | NA | NA | TGTGCCACCAGCAGAGTGCAGGGAGGCGGCTACACCTTC | CATSRVQGGGYTF
TRBJ2-3 | TRBV24-1 | NA | NA | TGTGCCACCAGCTCTTTATCGGGGCCAGATACGCAGTATTTT | CATSSLSGPDTQYF
TRBJ1-3 | TRBV5-1 | NA | NA | TGCGCCAGCAGCGGGACGGGACATAACTCTGGAAACACCATATATTTT | CASSGTGHNSGNTIYF
TRBJ2-3 | TRBV7-6 | NA | TRBD2 | TGTGCCAGCAGCCCCACCGTGGGCGGGGGGTTAGATACGCAGTATTTT | CASSPTVGGGLDTQYF
TRBJ2-2 | TRBV7-3 | NA | NA | TGTGCCAGCAGCTTAAACAAGGGGACCGGGGAGCTGTTTTTT | CASSLNKGTGELFF